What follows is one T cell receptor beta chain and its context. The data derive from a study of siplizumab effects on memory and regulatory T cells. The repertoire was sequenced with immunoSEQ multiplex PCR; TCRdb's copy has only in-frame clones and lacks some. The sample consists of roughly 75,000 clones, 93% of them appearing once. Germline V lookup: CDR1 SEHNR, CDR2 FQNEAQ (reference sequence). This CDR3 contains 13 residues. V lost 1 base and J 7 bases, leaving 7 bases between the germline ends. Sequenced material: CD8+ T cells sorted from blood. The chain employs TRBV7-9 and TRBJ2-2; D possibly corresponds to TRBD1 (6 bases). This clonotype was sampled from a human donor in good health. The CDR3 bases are TGTGCCAGCAGCTTAGGGGGGCTCGGGGAGCTGTTTTTT. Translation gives CASSLGGLGELFF.